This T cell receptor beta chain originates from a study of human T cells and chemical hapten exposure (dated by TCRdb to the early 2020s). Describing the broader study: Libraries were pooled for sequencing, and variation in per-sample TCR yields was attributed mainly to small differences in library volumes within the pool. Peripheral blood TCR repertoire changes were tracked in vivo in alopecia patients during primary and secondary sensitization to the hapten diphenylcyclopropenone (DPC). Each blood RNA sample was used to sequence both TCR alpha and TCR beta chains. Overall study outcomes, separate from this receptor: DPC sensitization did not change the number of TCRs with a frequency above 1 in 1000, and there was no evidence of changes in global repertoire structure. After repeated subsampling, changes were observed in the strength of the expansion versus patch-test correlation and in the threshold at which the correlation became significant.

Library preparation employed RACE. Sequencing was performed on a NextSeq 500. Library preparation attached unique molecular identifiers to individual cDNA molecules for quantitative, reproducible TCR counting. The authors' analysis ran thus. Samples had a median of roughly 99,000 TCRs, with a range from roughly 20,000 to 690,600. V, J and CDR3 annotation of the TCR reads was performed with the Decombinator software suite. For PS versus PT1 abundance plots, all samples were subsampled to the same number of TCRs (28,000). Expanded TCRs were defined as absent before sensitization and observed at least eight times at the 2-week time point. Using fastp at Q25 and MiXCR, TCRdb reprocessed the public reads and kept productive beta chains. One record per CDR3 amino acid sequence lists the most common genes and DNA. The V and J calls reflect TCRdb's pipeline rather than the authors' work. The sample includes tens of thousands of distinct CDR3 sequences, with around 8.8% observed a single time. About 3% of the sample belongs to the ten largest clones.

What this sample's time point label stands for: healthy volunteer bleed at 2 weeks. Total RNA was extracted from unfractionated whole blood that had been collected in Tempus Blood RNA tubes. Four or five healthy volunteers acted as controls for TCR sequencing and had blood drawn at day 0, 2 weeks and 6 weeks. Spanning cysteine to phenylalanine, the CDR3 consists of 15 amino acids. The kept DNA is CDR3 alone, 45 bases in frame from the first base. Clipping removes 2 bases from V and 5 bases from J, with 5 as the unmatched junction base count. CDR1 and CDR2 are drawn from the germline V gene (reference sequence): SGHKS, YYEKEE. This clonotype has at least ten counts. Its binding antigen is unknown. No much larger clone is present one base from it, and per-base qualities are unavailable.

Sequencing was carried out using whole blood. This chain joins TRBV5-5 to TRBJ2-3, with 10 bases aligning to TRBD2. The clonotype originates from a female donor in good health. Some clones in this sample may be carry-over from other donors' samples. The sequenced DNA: TGTGCCAGCAGCTTAGGAGCGGGAGGGGTAGATACGCAGTATTTT. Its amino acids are CASSLGAGGVDTQYF.